This T cell receptor (beta chain) was sequenced during a study of identifying expanded T cells in peripheral blood. V lost 0 bases, J lost 5 bases, and 3 bases stayed unmatched. From germline, CDR1 is SGDLS and CDR2 YYNGEE. The CDR3 length is 14 residues. No infections or other immune events were documented during collection. This table comes from immunoSEQ multiplex PCR, and its TCRdb copy is limited to in-frame clones, with some not included. This sample has around 56,000 clones, with about 85% found just once. Concerning this clone itself: Antigen specificity is unknown.

Study observations and caveats: Technical replicates showed roughly 1.2 changed clones; roughly two weeks about 16; four weeks 19. Variance in clone template counts between roughly two-week samples significantly increased with total template count across all healthy donors.

The sample taken for sequencing was blood. This receptor was taken from a person aged 18 to 75 in good health. This sequence joins TRBV9 and TRBJ2-5; 8 positions match TRBD2. For the CDR3, the DNA is TGTGCCAGCAGCGTAGCGAGCGGGAGTGAGACCCAGTACTTC. Amino acid sequence: CASSVASGSETQYF.